This is a list of T cell receptor beta chains from one sample in a study of graft-versus-host responses after intestinal transplantation. These receptors lack a known antigen. TCRdb keeps only in-frame clones here, not all; method: immunoSEQ multiplex PCR. The sample holds 140,000 or so clones, approximately 91% seen once. The specimen comprised unstimulated CD4+ T cells sorted from spleen or lymph node cells, sampled before intestinal transplant. The receptor source for this set is a human donor who received an intestinal transplant. CDR3s include the opening cysteine and the closing phenylalanine or tryptophan. The order of the fields is V gene, J gene, D gene, clone size, CDR3 protein, CDR3 DNA. The D gene is left open where the match is weak. Where a row states a size, it is once, few, many or the class of an expanded clone; other rows omit it.

>TRBV7-2|TRBJ1-4|-|-
CASSLAIQGPNEKLFF
TGTGCCAGCAGCTTAGCGATTCAGGGACCTAATGAAAAACTGTTTTTT
>TRBV28|TRBJ2-3|-|once
CASSFTDTQYF
TGTGCCAGCAGTTTTACAGATACGCAGTATTTT
>TRBV6-1|TRBJ1-2|-|-
CASSEVADYGYTF
TGTGCCAGCAGTGAAGTGGCGGATTATGGCTACACCTTC
>TRBV9|TRBJ2-1|TRBD1|-
CASSVGSRGQGYYNEQFF
TGTGCCAGCAGCGTAGGTAGTAGGGGACAGGGGTACTACAATGAGCAGTTCTTC
>TRBV10-3|TRBJ1-5|TRBD1|-
CAISESTMGTGGNQPQHF
TGTGCCATCAGTGAGTCGACTATGGGGACAGGGGGCAATCAGCCCCAGCATTTT
>TRBV5-4|TRBJ1-1|-|-
CASSLADGPEAFF
TGTGCCAGCAGCTTGGCCGACGGACCCGAAGCTTTCTTT
>TRBV18|TRBJ1-1|-|-
CASSLLNQEMNTEAFF
TGTGCCAGCTCCCTTCTCAACCAGGAGATGAACACTGAAGCTTTCTTT
>TRBV11-3|TRBJ2-7|TRBD1|-
CASSWGLTGTGTSYEQYF
TGTGCCAGCAGTTGGGGTCTCACCGGGACAGGGACTTCCTACGAGCAGTACTTC
>TRBV7-3|TRBJ2-1|-|-
CASSRVDSSYNEQFF
TGTGCCAGCAGCCGCGTTGACAGTTCCTACAATGAGCAGTTCTTC
>TRBV7-2|TRBJ2-1|-|-
CASSLAGPDSYNEQFF
TGTGCCAGCAGCTTAGCGGGGCCAGATTCCTACAATGAGCAGTTCTTC
>TRBV14|TRBJ2-7|-|-
CASSQDYEQYF
TGTGCCAGCAGCCAAGACTACGAGCAGTACTTC
>TRBV12-2|TRBJ1-5|-|-
CASRLLAPHRGPVNQPQHF
TGTGCAAGTCGCTTACTAGCACCCCACAGGGGGCCGGTCAATCAGCCCCAGCATTTT
>TRBV28|TRBJ1-5|TRBD1|-
CASTLDRVDQPQHF
TGTGCCAGCACTCTTGACAGGGTAGATCAGCCCCAGCATTTT
>TRBV21-1|TRBJ2-3|-|-
CASSKPPLAGADTQYF
TGTGCCAGCAGCAAACCCCCCTTAGCGGGAGCAGATACGCAGTATTTT
>TRBV7-7|TRBJ2-2|TRBD1|-
CASSLGQGSGELFF
TGTGCTAGCAGCTTAGGACAGGGGTCCGGGGAGCTGTTTTTT
>TRBV15|TRBJ1-3|-|-
CATSRVDSRSGNTIYF
TGTGCCACCAGCAGAGTCGACAGCCGGTCTGGAAACACCATATATTTT
>TRBV27|TRBJ2-3|TRBD1|-
CASSPRQGVTLADTQYF
TGTGCCAGCAGTCCCCGACAGGGTGTGACACTGGCAGATACGCAGTATTTT
>TRBV7-2|TRBJ2-7|TRBD2|-
CASTEAAGGPGEQYF
TGTGCCAGCACCGAGGCGGCGGGAGGGCCGGGCGAGCAGTACTTC
>TRBV19|TRBJ1-2|-|-
CASHPRHKDLSPYGYTF
TGTGCCAGCCACCCCCGGCACAAGGACCTATCTCCCTATGGCTACACCTTC
>TRBV30|TRBJ2-7|-|few
CAWSSGGRYPRDEQYF
TGTGCCTGGAGTTCTGGGGGGAGGTACCCGCGCGACGAGCAGTACTTC
>TRBV7-2|TRBJ2-7|TRBD2|-
CASSLDVAGGREQYF
TGTGCCAGCAGCTTAGATGTGGCGGGAGGTCGCGAGCAGTACTTC
>TRBV9|TRBJ2-5|TRBD2|-
CASSVGASGSPGGETQYF
TGTGCCAGCAGCGTAGGCGCTAGCGGGAGCCCCGGGGGAGAGACCCAGTACTTC
>TRBV6-6|TRBJ2-7|-|few
CASSPFRYPTYEQYF
TGTGCCAGCAGCCCTTTTAGATACCCTACCTACGAGCAGTACTTC
>TRBV5-1|TRBJ2-1|-|-
CASSLFGTGSDEQFF
TGCGCCAGCAGCTTATTTGGGACGGGGAGTGATGAGCAGTTCTTC
>TRBV9|TRBJ1-1|TRBD1|-
CASSVEGQGANEAFF
TGTGCCAGCAGCGTAGAGGGTCAGGGGGCGAATGAAGCTTTCTTT
>TRBV15|TRBJ2-1|TRBD2|-
CATSREAGGPIYNEQFF
TGTGCCACCAGCAGAGAAGCGGGAGGGCCGATTTACAATGAGCAGTTCTTC
>TRBV7-2|TRBJ1-2|-|-
CASSIQPGNYGYTF
TGTGCCAGCAGCATACAACCAGGGAACTATGGCTACACCTTC
>TRBV6-6|TRBJ1-5|-|-
CASRRETYSNQPQHF
TGTGCCAGCAGGAGGGAGACATATAGCAATCAGCCCCAGCATTTT
>TRBV27|TRBJ2-6|TRBD2|-
CASRRIGWDPGLSGANVLTF
TGTGCCAGCAGACGTATCGGATGGGACCCGGGACTATCTGGGGCCAACGTCCTGACTTTC
>TRBV7-3|TRBJ1-1|-|-
CASSDGPNTEAFF
TGTGCCAGCAGCGACGGCCCGAACACTGAAGCTTTCTTT
>TRBV10-2|TRBJ2-3|-|-
CASITRYGATDTQYF
TGCGCCAGCATCACCCGGTACGGCGCAACAGATACGCAGTATTTT
>TRBV6-1|TRBJ1-5|TRBD1|-
CASSTGQGRGQPQHF
TGTGCCAGCAGTACAGGACAGGGCCGGGGTCAGCCCCAGCATTTT
>TRBV30|TRBJ1-4|-|-
CARGANPEKLFF
TGTGCCCGGGGGGCAAACCCTGAAAAACTGTTTTTT
>TRBV6-6|TRBJ2-7|-|once
CASSPGRYEQYF
TGTGCCAGCAGTCCCGGGCGGTACGAGCAGTACTTC
>TRBV18|TRBJ1-5|-|-
CASSPTLGQPQHF
TGTGCCAGCTCACCCACGCTTGGTCAGCCCCAGCATTTT
>TRBV21-1|TRBJ2-2|-|-
CASSKRRTGEYTGELFF
TGTGCCAGCAGCAAAAGGCGGACAGGGGAGTACACCGGGGAGCTGTTTTTT
>TRBV9|TRBJ2-3|-|-
CASSGIPDTQYF
TGTGCCAGCAGCGGTATCCCAGATACGCAGTATTTT
>TRBV5-1|TRBJ1-5|-|-
CASSLDGYSNQPQHF
TGCGCCAGCAGCTTGGACGGATATAGCAATCAGCCCCAGCATTTT
>TRBV6-1|TRBJ1-6|-|-
CATGERGVGNSPLHF
TGTGCCACCGGGGAACGAGGGGTTGGTAATTCACCCCTCCACTTT
>TRBV7-2|TRBJ2-7|-|-
CASSLGPPPGSYEQYF
TGTGCCAGCAGCTTAGGGCCACCCCCAGGTTCCTACGAGCAGTACTTC
>TRBV28|TRBJ1-3|-|-
CASSFAGRNTIYF
TGTGCCAGCAGTTTCGCAGGGAGAAACACCATATATTTT
>TRBV6-1|TRBJ2-7|TRBD1|-
CASIFLQGDAYEQYF
TGTGCCAGCATCTTCTTACAGGGGGACGCCTACGAGCAGTACTTC
>TRBV5-1|TRBJ1-3|-|-
CASSLEAGSGNTIYF
TGCGCCAGCAGCTTGGAGGCAGGGTCTGGAAACACCATATATTTT
>TRBV5-1|TRBJ2-3|TRBD2|-
CASSFGLAGAPGTDTQYF
TGCGCCAGCAGCTTCGGACTAGCGGGAGCCCCGGGTACAGATACGCAGTATTTT
>TRBV11-2|TRBJ2-7|-|-
CASSLDRAPLYEQYF
TGTGCCAGCAGCTTAGACAGGGCCCCCCTCTACGAGCAGTACTTC
>TRBV28|TRBJ2-7|-|-
CASIPPGNYEQYF
TGTGCCAGCATCCCACCAGGGAATTACGAGCAGTACTTC
>TRBV28|TRBJ1-1|TRBD1|-
CASSLSRGVGAFF
TGTGCCAGCAGTTTATCCAGGGGGGTGGGAGCTTTCTTT
>TRBV7-2|TRBJ1-3|-|-
CASSRSGTSGNTIYF
TGTGCCAGCAGCCGGTCCGGGACATCAGGAAACACCATATATTTT
>TRBV5-1|TRBJ1-2|-|-
CASSLSAGESYGYTF
TGCGCCAGCAGCTTGAGCGCAGGGGAAAGCTATGGCTACACCTTC
>TRBV6-4|TRBJ2-1|TRBD2|-
CASRQSASGTHNEQFF
TGTGCCAGCAGACAGTCGGCTAGCGGGACACACAATGAGCAGTTCTTC
>TRBV6-1|TRBJ1-2|-|-
CASSSGYGYTF
TGTGCCAGCAGCAGCGGCTATGGCTACACCTTC
>TRBV11-3|TRBJ2-7|-|-
CASSLEGNEQYF
TGTGCCAGCAGCTTAGAAGGGAACGAGCAGTACTTC
>TRBV4-3|TRBJ2-5|-|-
CASARGHSPQETQYF
TGCGCCAGCGCTAGGGGACACTCACCCCAAGAGACCCAGTACTTC
>TRBV19|TRBJ1-5|-|-
CASSTGWNQPQHF
TGTGCCAGTAGTACCGGTTGGAATCAGCCCCAGCATTTT
>TRBV7-9|TRBJ2-6|-|-
CASSMPPGANVLTF
TGTGCCAGCAGTATGCCTCCTGGGGCCAACGTCCTGACTTTC
>TRBV6-4|TRBJ2-7|-|-
CASSDLPQAQYF
TGTGCCAGCAGTGACCTTCCACAGGCCCAGTACTTC
>TRBV29-1|TRBJ2-2|-|-
CSVAPTTGELFF
TGCAGCGTTGCCCCAACCACCGGGGAGCTGTTTTTT